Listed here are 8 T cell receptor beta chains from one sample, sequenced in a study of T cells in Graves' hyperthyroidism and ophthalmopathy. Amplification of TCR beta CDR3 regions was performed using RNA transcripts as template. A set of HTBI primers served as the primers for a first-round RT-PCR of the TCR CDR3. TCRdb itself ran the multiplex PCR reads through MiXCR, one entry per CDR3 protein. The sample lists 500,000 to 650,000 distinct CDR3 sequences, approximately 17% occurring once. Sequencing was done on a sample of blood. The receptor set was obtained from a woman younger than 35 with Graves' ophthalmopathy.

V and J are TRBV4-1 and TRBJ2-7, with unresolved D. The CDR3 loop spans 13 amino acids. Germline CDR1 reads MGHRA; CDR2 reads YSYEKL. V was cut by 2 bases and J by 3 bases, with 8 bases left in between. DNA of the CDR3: TGCGCCAGCAGCCAATTGCAGAACTACGAGCAGTACTTC. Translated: CASSQLQNYEQYF.

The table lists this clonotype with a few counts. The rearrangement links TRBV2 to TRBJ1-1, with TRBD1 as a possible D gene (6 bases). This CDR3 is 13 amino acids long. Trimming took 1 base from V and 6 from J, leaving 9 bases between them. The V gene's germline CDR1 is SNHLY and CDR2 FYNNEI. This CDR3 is CASSEEGHAEAFF. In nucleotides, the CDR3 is TGTGCCAGCAGTGAAGAGGGACACGCTGAAGCTTTCTTT.

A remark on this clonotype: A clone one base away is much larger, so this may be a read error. CDR3 sequence (DNA): TGTGCCAGCAGCGGCGGGACAGGGTATCGGAGCGGGAATGAGACCCAGTACTTC. This codes for CASSGGTGYRSGNETQYF. The chain employs TRBV7-3 and TRBJ2-5; 9 bases agree with TRBD1. The V gene end was trimmed by 5 bases and the J gene end by 5 bases; junction bases not matched to a gene: 18. The CDR3 consists of 18 residues. Germline CDR1 SGHTA, CDR2 FQGTGA.

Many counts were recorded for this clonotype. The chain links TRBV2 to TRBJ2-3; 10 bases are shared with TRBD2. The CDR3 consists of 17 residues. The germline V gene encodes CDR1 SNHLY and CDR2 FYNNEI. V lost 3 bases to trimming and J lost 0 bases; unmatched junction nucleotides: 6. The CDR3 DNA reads TGTGCCAGCAGTGATGAAGCGGGGGGGCCGAGCACAGATACGCAGTATTTT. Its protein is CASSDEAGGPSTDTQYF.

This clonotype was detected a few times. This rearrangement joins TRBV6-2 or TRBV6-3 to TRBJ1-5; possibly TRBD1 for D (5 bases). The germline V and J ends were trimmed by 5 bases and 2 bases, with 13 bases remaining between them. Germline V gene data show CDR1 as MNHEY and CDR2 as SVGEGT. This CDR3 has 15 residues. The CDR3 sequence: CASSQTSGGNQPQHF. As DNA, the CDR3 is TGTGCCAGCAGTCAGACCTCGGGGGGCAATCAGCCCCAGCATTTT.

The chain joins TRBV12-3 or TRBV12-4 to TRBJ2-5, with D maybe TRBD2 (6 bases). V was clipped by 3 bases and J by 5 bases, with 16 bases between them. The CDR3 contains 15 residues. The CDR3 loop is CASSFRGSEGETQYF. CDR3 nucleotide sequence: TGTGCCAGCAGTTTCCGGGGGTCCGAGGGGGAGACCCAGTACTTC.

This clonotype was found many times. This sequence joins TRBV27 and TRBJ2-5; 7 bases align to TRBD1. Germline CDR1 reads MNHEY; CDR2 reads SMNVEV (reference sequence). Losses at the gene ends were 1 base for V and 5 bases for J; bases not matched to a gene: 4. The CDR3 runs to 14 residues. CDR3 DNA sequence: TGTGCCAGCAGTTTATATAACAGGGGCGAGACCCAGTACTTC. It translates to CASSLYNRGETQYF.

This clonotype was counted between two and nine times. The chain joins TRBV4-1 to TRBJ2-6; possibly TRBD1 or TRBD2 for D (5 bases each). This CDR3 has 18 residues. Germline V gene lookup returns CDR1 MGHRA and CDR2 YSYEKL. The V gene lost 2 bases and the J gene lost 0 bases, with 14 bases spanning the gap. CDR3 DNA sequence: TGCGCCAGCAGCCAATTCCGGGACGGATACTCTGGGGCCAACGTCCTGACTTTC. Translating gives CASSQFRDGYSGANVLTF.